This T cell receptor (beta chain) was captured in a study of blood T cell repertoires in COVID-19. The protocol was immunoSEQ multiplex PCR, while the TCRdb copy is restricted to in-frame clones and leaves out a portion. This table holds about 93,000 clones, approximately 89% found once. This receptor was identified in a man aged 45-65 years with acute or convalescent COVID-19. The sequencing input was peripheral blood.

The chain's CDR3 is CASSVGGPYNEQFF. CDR3 nucleotide sequence: TGTGCCAGCAGCGTGGGGGGGCCATACAATGAGCAGTTCTTC. This chain joins TRBV9 and TRBJ2-1, with D perhaps TRBD2 (7 bases). The CDR3 contains 14 residues. Trimming stripped 2 bases from V and 4 bases from J, with 10 bases between. Per the germline V gene, CDR1 is SGDLS and CDR2 is YYNGEE.